This TCR beta chain emerged from a study of brain T cells in children with intractable seizures. Study results and caveats: HCMV serostatus was not known, and viral specificity came from CDR3 similarity only. Absence of clones before surgery may stem from lower sequencing depth.

Measured with immunoSEQ multiplex PCR; TCRdb has only the in-frame clones, and not every one. The sample records hundreds of thousands of clones, roughly 93% being singletons. The time point is: blood from clinic visit 5 months post-surgery; TSC patient then seizure free. The sequenced cases were selected for having the highest brain T cell transcript signatures. Pre-surgery treatment included at least one anti-epileptic drug. Germline V gene sequence: CDR1 SGHTA, CDR2 FQGNSA. The CDR3 has 14 amino acids. Trimming left V 4 bases short and J 0 bases short, with 8 bases between. To note about this clone: Its target is not known.

The chain couples TRBV7-2 to TRBJ2-3; D uncertain. This material consisted of peripheral blood, taken roughly 5 months after surgery. This TCR was sampled from a boy under three years old with tuberous sclerosis and intractable seizures. The CDR3 nucleotides read TGTGCCAGCAGCTCGGTCGCAAGCACAGATACGCAGTATTTT. It yields the protein CASSSVASTDTQYF.